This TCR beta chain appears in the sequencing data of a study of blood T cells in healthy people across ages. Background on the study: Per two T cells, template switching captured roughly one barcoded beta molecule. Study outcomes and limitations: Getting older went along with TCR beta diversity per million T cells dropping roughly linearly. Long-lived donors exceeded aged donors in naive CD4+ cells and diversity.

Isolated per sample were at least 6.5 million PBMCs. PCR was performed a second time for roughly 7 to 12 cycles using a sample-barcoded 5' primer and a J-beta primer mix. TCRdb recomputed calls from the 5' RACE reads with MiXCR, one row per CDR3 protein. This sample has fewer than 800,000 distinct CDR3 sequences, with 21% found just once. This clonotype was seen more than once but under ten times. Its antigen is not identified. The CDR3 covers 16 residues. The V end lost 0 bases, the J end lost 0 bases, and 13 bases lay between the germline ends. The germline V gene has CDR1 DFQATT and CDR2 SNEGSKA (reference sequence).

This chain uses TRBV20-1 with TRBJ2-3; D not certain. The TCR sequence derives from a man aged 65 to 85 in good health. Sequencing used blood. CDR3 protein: CSARDLALTSTDTQYF. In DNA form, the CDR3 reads TGCAGTGCTAGAGATCTCGCGCTTACTAGCACAGATACGCAGTATTTT.